This TCR beta chain was captured by sequencing in a study of T-cell reconstitution after alpha-beta-depleted transplantation in children. Study-wide results and caveats: By about two months after transplant, alpha-beta T cells reportedly arose from several hundred graft clones that had expanded. T-cell numbers and diversity, one year after transplant, stemmed largely from T cells that were newly produced.

Unique molecular identifiers were incorporated into the prepared TCRbeta library. TCRdb called the PCR reads again in MiXCR, with one record for every CDR3 protein. This table holds 97,000 or so distinct CDR3 sequences, approximately 6% found once. Germline V CDR1 and CDR2: LGHNA, YNFKEQ. The CDR3 is made up of 15 amino acids. Trimming shortened V by 0 bases and J by 2 bases, and 10 bases separated the two germline ends. This clonotype was picked up a small number of times. Its antigen is not identified. The receptor was derived from a female patient aged 2-9 years who had a stem cell transplant for Fanconi anemia, so the T cells may come from the graft donor. Sequencing used PBMCs, mostly from graft donor cells, obtained 60 days after TCRalphabeta/CD19-depleted stem cell transplant. J is TRBJ2-5 and V is TRBV4-2, with D maybe TRBD2 (5 bases). CDR3 sequence reads: CASSQDTSGQETQYF. Here the CDR3 DNA reads TGTGCCAGCAGCCAAGATACCAGCGGACAAGAGACCCAGTACTTC.